This TCR beta chain appears in the sequencing data of a study of cytomegalovirus exposure and HLA in healthy donors. With 3 bases removed from V and 2 bases from J, the gap between germline ends came to 7 bases. From germline, CDR1 is SNHLY and CDR2 FYNNEI. The CDR3 loop spans 13 amino acids. PCR involved 60 Vbeta and 13 Jbeta primers. In the authors' workflow: The count from a later analysis was 79 million or so unique TCR beta chains, approximately 9.9 million of them shared. The method was immunoSEQ multiplex PCR; TCRdb's version includes in-frame clones alone and lacks a portion of them. The DNA gave D and trimming, while V, J and clone size come from that table. The sample yields 60,000 or so clones, 85% seen once.

The chain recombines TRBV2 with TRBJ2-5; tentative D call: TRBD1 (5 bases). Sequenced input: PBMCs. The source of this sequence is a female donor in good health and CMV-seronegative. In DNA form, the CDR3 reads TGTGCCAGCAGTGATAGGGGTCAAGAGACCCAGTACTTC. Translation gives CASSDRGQETQYF.